This TCR beta chain was recorded in a study of T-cell reconstitution after alpha-beta-depleted transplantation in children. V was clipped by 4 bases and J by 0 bases, with 10 bases between them. The length of the CDR3 is 13 residues. Looked up from germline, CDR1 is DFQATT and CDR2 is SNEGSKA (reference sequence). As it was prepared, the TCRbeta library received unique molecular identifiers. TCRdb reprocessed the PCR reads via MiXCR and lists one record per CDR3 protein. The table lists about 590,000 distinct CDR3 sequences, about an eighth of them singletons, with around 2% in the top ten. Sequencing used PBMCs, mostly from graft donor cells, obtained 360 days after TCRalphabeta/CD19-depleted stem cell transplant. The sequence came from a male patient younger than 18 who had a stem cell transplant for acute myeloid leukemia, so the T cells may come from the graft donor. The V gene is TRBV20-1, the J gene TRBJ2-7, with a tentative D call TRBD2 (5 bases). The CDR3 loop reads CSAISGSSYEQYF. For the CDR3, the DNA is TGCAGTGCTATCTCGGGGAGCTCCTACGAGCAGTACTTC.